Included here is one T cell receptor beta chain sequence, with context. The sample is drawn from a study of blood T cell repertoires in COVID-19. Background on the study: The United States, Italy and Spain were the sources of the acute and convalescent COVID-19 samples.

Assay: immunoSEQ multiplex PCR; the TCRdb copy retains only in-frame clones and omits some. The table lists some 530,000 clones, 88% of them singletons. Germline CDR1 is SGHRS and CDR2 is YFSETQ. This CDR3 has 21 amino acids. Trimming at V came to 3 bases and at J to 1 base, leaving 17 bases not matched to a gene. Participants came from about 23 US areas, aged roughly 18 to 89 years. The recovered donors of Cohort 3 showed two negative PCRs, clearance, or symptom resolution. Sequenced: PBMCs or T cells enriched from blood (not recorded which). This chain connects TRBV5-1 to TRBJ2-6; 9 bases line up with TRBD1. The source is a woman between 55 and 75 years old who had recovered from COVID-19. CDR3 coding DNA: TGCGCCAGCAGCTACAAGACAGGGGGACCAAACCTCCCTTCTGGGGCCAACGTCCTGACTTTC. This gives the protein CASSYKTGGPNLPSGANVLTF.